This passage covers 6 T cell receptor beta chains from one sample sequenced in a study of naive and memory T cell subsets. An equimolar mix of two oligonucleotides served as the beta constant-region primer for TRBC1 and TRBC2. TCRdb re-called the UMI-ligation and nested PCR reads with MiXCR, one entry per CDR3 protein. The sample has under 100,000 distinct CDR3 sequences; around 6.5% are singletons. Source material: central memory CD4+ T cells from blood. The receptors derive from a human donor in good health.

A note on this clonotype: A read error may be the cause here, since a much bigger clone is one base away. The V and J genes are TRBV11-2 and TRBJ1-2; D is ambiguous. The CDR3 contains 13 residues. Trimming left V 0 bases short and J 2 bases short, with 4 bases between. Germline values: CDR1 SGHAT, CDR2 FQNNGV. The CDR3 nucleotides read TGTGCCAGCAGCTTAGAACAGAACTATGGCTACACCTTC. Translating it yields CASSLEQNYGYTF.

In this sample, this clonotype turned up a few times. The CDR3: CASSDGQASTNEKLFF. In nucleotides, the CDR3 is TGTGCCAGCAGTGACGGACAGGCTTCAACTAATGAAAAACTGTTTTTT. V and J are TRBV2 and TRBJ1-4, with 7 positions matching TRBD1. CDR3 length: 16 amino acids. The germline V gene encodes CDR1 SNHLY and CDR2 FYNNEI. Trimming at V came to 3 bases and at J to 0 bases, leaving 4 bases not matched to a gene.

This clonotype was counted ten times or more. The chain has TRBV19 and TRBJ1-5, with D tentatively TRBD1 (5 bases). CDR3 length: 16 amino acids. The germline CDR1 and CDR2 sequences are LNHDA and SQIVND (reference sequence). V shed 0 bases and J shed 7 bases, with 16 bases lying between them. The DNA of the CDR3 is TGTGCCAGTAGTATAGATCGCGGGGGATTCGCCCAGCCCCAGCATTTT. Residues: CASSIDRGGFAQPQHF.

This clonotype was found many times. The V gene is TRBV20-1, the J gene TRBJ1-5; D is unclear. Deletions cut 5 bases from V and 2 bases from J, with 10 bases between. CDR3 length: 13 residues. Germline CDR1 and CDR2: DFQATT and SNEGSKA (reference sequence). The CDR3 protein is CSAGPEGNQPQHF. Here the CDR3 DNA reads TGCAGTGCTGGGCCAGAGGGCAATCAGCCCCAGCATTTT.

This clonotype was detected ten times or more. J is TRBJ1-1 and V is TRBV7-9; TRBD1 aligns across 8 bases. Germline V gene lookup returns CDR1 SEHNR and CDR2 FQNEAQ (reference sequence). Trimming at V came to 3 bases and at J to 3 bases, leaving 3 bases not matched to a gene. CDR3 length: 14 residues. CDR3 coding DNA: TGTGCCAGCAGCTTTACAGGGGGTGACACTGAAGCTTTCTTT. Translation: CASSFTGGDTEAFF.

This clonotype was counted only a few times. At one end the junction does not follow the germline gene, possibly because of a read error. The CDR3 coding sequence is TGTGTCAGCACTGACCGTGAGGGGGCTAATCAGCCCCAGCATTTT. Translated, it gives CVSTDREGANQPQHF. This rearrangement joins TRBV28 to TRBJ1-5; TRBD1 matches at 7 bases. The CDR3 totals 15 residues. Germline loops: CDR1 MDHEN, CDR2 SYDVKM.